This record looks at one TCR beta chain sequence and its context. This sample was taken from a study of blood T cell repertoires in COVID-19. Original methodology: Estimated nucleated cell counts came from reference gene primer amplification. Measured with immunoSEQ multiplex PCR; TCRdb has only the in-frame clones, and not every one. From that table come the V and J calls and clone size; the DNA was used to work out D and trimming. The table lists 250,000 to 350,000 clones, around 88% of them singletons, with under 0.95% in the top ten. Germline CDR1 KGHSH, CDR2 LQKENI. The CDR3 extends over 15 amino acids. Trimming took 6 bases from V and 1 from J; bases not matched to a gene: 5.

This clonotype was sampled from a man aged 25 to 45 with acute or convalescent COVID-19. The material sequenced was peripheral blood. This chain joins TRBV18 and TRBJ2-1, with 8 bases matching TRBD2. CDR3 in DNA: TGTGCCAGCTCCCCTGAGCGGGGGTCCTACAATGAGCAGTTCTTC. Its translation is CASSPERGSYNEQFF.